The count of the clone carrying this T cell receptor (beta chain) is one. Its specificity is not known. These data come from a study of cytotoxic CD8 clonotypes in ibrutinib-treated CLL. Overall study results and limits: Samples from sustained-remission and progressing patients were taken at different times.

CDR1 is SGDLS and CDR2 is YYNGEE in the germline V gene. The CDR3 runs 15 residues. V lost 0 bases and J lost 5, with 14 bases in between. Clones were sequenced by immunoSEQ multiplex PCR, and TCRdb holds only the in-frame ones, with some missing. Of more than 60,000 clones in the sample, around four fifths are singletons; the top ten hold more than 35%. This rearrangement joins TRBV9 to TRBJ2-5, with no clear D. Specimen: PBMCs, collected after 24 months of ibrutinib treatment. This receptor was obtained from a human donor with chronic lymphocytic leukemia. The CDR3 nucleotides are TGTGCCAGCAGCGTAGAGGTCACCTTCGGGGAGACCCAGTACTTC. This sequence encodes CASSVEVTFGETQYF.